In its sample, the clone carrying this T cell receptor beta chain was seen a few times. Antigen specificity is unknown. PCR involved 60 Vbeta and 13 Jbeta primers. Data came from immunoSEQ multiplex PCR; TCRdb stores just in-frame clones and leaves some out. The data contain over 150,000 clones, approximately 80% of them seen just once; the ten biggest clones take up less than 2.5%. Germline lookup yields CDR1 MNHNS and CDR2 SASEGT. This CDR3 is built from 14 residues. J gave up 7 bases and V 2 bases, and 5 bases lay outside the gene matches. This entry belongs to a study of cytomegalovirus exposure and HLA in healthy donors. Points from the study as a whole: Links to common viral pathogens appeared, in a later analysis, for several of the most significant clusters. Per a prior analysis, the majority of TCR beta V segments were productive roughly 87% or roughly 30% of the time. What TCR beta sequences reportedly achieved was accurate prediction of HLA-A and HLA-B alleles in most subjects. Rarity marked most TCR sequences, yet some public TCRs occurred in many donors.

V is TRBV6-1 and J is TRBJ2-7, with TRBD1 identical over 10 bases. The TCR originated in a male donor in good health and CMV-seronegative. The sample taken for sequencing was PBMCs. The CDR3 sequence: CASSERDRGREQYF. CDR3 sequence (DNA): TGTGCCAGCAGTGAACGGGACAGGGGTCGGGAGCAGTACTTC.